The sequence of this TCR beta chain was determined in a study of radiotherapy plus CTLA-4 blockade in lung cancer. Study in general: Disease control reached roughly 33%, with objective responses in approximately 20%.

V lost 1 base and J lost 0, with 10 bases in between. Germline V gene lookup returns CDR1 SEHNR and CDR2 FQNEAQ (reference sequence). CDR3 size: 15 residues. Overall study findings and caveats: Expansion of tumor-derived TCR clones was observed in blood after radiotherapy plus ipilimumab. Response was reportedly best predicted by early blood T cell clone dynamics, with interferon-beta.

This clone showed up just once. The target antigen is unknown. Clones were read by immunoSEQ multiplex PCR, and TCRdb kept only the in-frame ones, dropping some. The sample carries tens of thousands of clones, less than 85% recorded once. The rearrangement uses TRBV7-9 and TRBJ2-7; the D gene is possibly TRBD1 (6 bases). The receptor comes from a human donor with non-small cell lung cancer who had a complete response to radiotherapy plus ipilimumab. The sample in question was peripheral blood, obtained from a patient treated with radiotherapy plus ipilimumab. The CDR3 reads CASSLGGPGSYEQYF. As DNA, the CDR3 is TGTGCCAGCAGCTTAGGGGGGCCGGGCTCCTACGAGCAGTACTTC.